This section outlines one T cell receptor (beta chain) sequence together with its context. The antigen is undetermined. Assay: immunoSEQ multiplex PCR; the TCRdb copy retains only in-frame clones and omits some. The data hold tens of thousands of clones, with approximately 86% observed a single time. The sample originates from a study of OX40 agonist ivuxolimab in advanced cancers. Across the whole study: Dosing consisted of intravenous ivuxolimab at 0.01 to 10 mg/kg every 2 weeks. Checkpoint inhibitors had been given previously to under 50% of patients. A partial response was reached by three patients: one with hepatocellular carcinoma and two with cutaneous melanoma.

V shed 5 bases and J shed 6 bases, with 8 bases lying between them. The CDR3 runs 11 residues. Germline CDR1 SEHNR, CDR2 FQNEAQ (reference sequence). Study findings and constraints: More expanded clones were seen, on average, in CD8+ T cells than in CD4+.

The receptor was isolated from an adult with an advanced solid tumor such as melanoma, head and neck, liver or kidney cancer. The sequencing here drew on CD4+ or CD8+ T cells sorted from blood, taken in a trial of the OX40 agonist ivuxolimab. The chain couples TRBV7-9 to TRBJ2-7; D unresolved. The CDR3 region is CASSPLVEQYF. CDR3 DNA: TGTGCCAGCAGCCCTCTCGTCGAGCAGTACTTC.